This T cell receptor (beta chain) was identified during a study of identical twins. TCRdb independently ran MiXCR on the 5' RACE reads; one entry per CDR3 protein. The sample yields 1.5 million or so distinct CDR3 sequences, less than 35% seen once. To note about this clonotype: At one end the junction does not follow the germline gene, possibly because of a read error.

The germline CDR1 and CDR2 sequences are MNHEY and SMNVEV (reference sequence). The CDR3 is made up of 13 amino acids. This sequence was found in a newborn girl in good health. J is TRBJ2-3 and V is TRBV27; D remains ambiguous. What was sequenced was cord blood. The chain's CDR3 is CACSATDTDTQYF. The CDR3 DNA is TGTGCCTGCAGTGCTACCGACACAGATACGCAGTATTTT.